The clone carrying this T cell receptor (beta chain) was found a few times. Its antigen is undetermined. A lack of ophthalmopathy progression within 18 months defined stable Graves' hyperthyroidism. Aged 18 to 65, the patients had hyperthyroidism that was newly diagnosed and had lasted under 2 months. This record comes from a study of T cells in Graves' hyperthyroidism and ophthalmopathy. Whole-study findings and limits: Within blood appeared most thyroid clonotypes that had expanded above 0.001.

Between the trimmed V and J ends, which lost 8 bases and 1 base, there was a span of 9 bases. The germline V gene encodes CDR1 ENHRY and CDR2 SYGVKD. The CDR3 has 14 residues. There were TCR beta CDR3 regions amplified from RNA transcripts. HTBI primers drove first-round RT-PCR of the TCR CDR3. TCRdb called the multiplex PCR reads again in MiXCR, with one record for every CDR3 protein. The sample includes hundreds of thousands of distinct CDR3 sequences, around a third of them seen just once. The TCR was taken from a woman in her thirties or forties with Graves' hyperthyroidism. The V gene is TRBV10-3, the J gene TRBJ2-6; D gene ambiguous. The sample taken for sequencing was blood. DNA for the CDR3: TGTGCCATCCTGGGCGGTTCTGGGGCCAACGTCCTGACTTTC. As protein: CAILGGSGANVLTF.